These 22 T cell receptor beta chains originate from one sample sequenced in a study of vaccination and CD4 T cells after COVID-19. No antigen has been assigned to these receptors. Stated treatment: roughly 11-day PBMC culture with coronavirus spike peptide pools or control peptides (ViraFEST assay). At the Johns Hopkins FTIC core, DNA taken from cultured CD4+ T cells was sequenced by way of the Oncomine TCR Beta short-read assay. Each CDR3 protein gets one entry after TCRdb re-called the PCR reads with MiXCR. The data show some 7,600 distinct CDR3 sequences, more than 20% seen once. The source material was CD4+ T cells from blood, cultured in vitro, sampled after SARS-CoV-2 vaccination. The source is a human donor who had recovered from COVID-19.

This clonotype qualifies as medium-sized. V usage is TRBV7-9 and J usage is TRBJ2-6; D may be TRBD2 (7 bases). The CDR3 has 20 amino acids. V lost 2 bases and J lost 3, with 23 bases in between. Germline lookup yields CDR1 SEHNR and CDR2 FQNEAQ (reference sequence). The CDR3 region is CASSLPPRGRGALGANVLTF. The CDR3 region has the DNA TGTGCCAGCAGCTTACCACCCCGGGGGAGGGGGGCCCTTGGGGCCAACGTCCTGACTTTC.

Within the sample, this clonotype is medium-sized (0.01 to 0.1%). The chain uses TRBV6-1 and TRBJ1-5; the match to TRBD1 covers 8 bases. CDR1 MNHNS and CDR2 SASEGT come from the germline V gene. CDR3 size: 14 residues. After removal of 5 bases from V and 9 bases from J, the junction contained 9 bases not matched to a gene. The CDR3 protein is CASSPRQGRMPQHF. In nucleotides, the CDR3 is TGTGCCAGCAGTCCACGACAGGGGAGAATGCCCCAGCATTTT.

In this sample, this clonotype turned up a few times. The chain employs TRBV4-3 and TRBJ2-1; TRBD2 agrees at 7 bases. Germline V gene data show CDR1 as LGHNA and CDR2 as YSLEER. The CDR3 is made up of 16 amino acids. V shed 0 bases, J shed 7 bases, and the junction held 9 bases outside the gene matches. CDR3 sequence: CASSQEGGRARNEQFF. The CDR3 region has the DNA TGCGCCAGCAGCCAAGAGGGTGGGAGGGCTCGAAATGAGCAGTTCTTC.

This clonotype was seen a few times. V usage is TRBV28 and J usage is TRBJ1-6; D is unclear. Trimming left V 5 bases short and J 9 bases short, with 14 bases between. The CDR3 totals 14 residues. Looked up from germline, CDR1 is MDHEN and CDR2 is SYDVKM. DNA for the CDR3: TGTGCCAGCAGTAGGGATGGTTTTTCTTCACCCCTCCACTTT. Translated, it gives CASSRDGFSSPLHF.

The chain carries TRBV15 and TRBJ2-1; perhaps TRBD2 as D (6 bases). CDR1 is LNHNV and CDR2 is YYDKDF in the germline V gene (reference sequence). The V end lost 8 bases, the J end lost 2 bases, and 19 bases lay between the germline ends. The CDR3 runs 16 residues. DNA of the CDR3: TGTGCCACCGGGACTTTATTTCATCGGGCCTACAATGAGCAGTTCTTC. This codes for CATGTLFHRAYNEQFF.

This clonotype is medium-sized in the sample. The chain recombines TRBV15 with TRBJ2-7; unclear D gene. The CDR3 is 13 amino acids. The germline V and J ends were trimmed by 0 bases and 3 bases, with 6 bases remaining between them. CDR1 is LNHNV, CDR2 YYDKDF, per germline (reference sequence). CDR3 sequence (DNA): TGTGCCACCAGCAGAGATTTGATCTACGAGCAGTACTTC. This codes for CATSRDLIYEQYF.

By share, this clonotype ranks as medium-sized. The chain couples TRBV20-1 to TRBJ2-7; D uncertain. V was pared by 0 bases and J by 3 bases, with 15 bases between. CDR1 and CDR2 (germline): DFQATT, SNEGSKA (reference sequence). The CDR3 length is 15 residues. CDR3 bases: TGCAGTGCTAGAGATAGCCGCCAGCGCGTCTACGAGCAGTACTTC. Translation gives CSARDSRQRVYEQYF.

V is TRBV7-6 and J is TRBJ2-2, with D unresolved. The CDR3 extends over 16 amino acids. V lost 5 bases to trimming and J lost 6 bases, with 19 bases between them. CDR1 SGHVS and CDR2 FNYEAQ come from the germline V gene. The CDR3 bases are TGTGCCAGCAGCCAAGTTCCCCCTTCTGTCGCCGGGGAGCTGTTTTTT. As protein: CASSQVPPSVAGELFF.

This clonotype ranks as medium-sized. J is TRBJ2-7 and V is TRBV7-8; a possible D gene is TRBD1 (5 bases). Germline loops: CDR1 SGHVS, CDR2 FQNEAQ. The length of the CDR3 is 15 residues. V was trimmed by 1 base and J by 3 bases, leaving 13 bases between them. DNA for the CDR3: TGTGCCAGCAGCTTAGGGACACCAACTTACTACGAGCAGTACTTC. This gives the protein CASSLGTPTYYEQYF.

This clonotype is large within its sample. The chain has TRBV7-3 and TRBJ2-5; 7 nucleotides match TRBD1. Germline CDR1 and CDR2: SGHTA and FQGTGA. The CDR3 sequence is 13 residues long. V was pared by 4 bases and J by 2 bases, with 1 base of the junction left unmatched. The CDR3 reads CASSWTGQETQYF. The CDR3 DNA reads as TGTGCCAGCAGCTGGACAGGTCAAGAGACCCAGTACTTC. Full variable domain (remainder filled in from reference TRBV7-3 and TRBJ2-5): GAGVSQTPSNKVTEKGKYVELRCDPISGHTALYWYRQSLGQGPEFLIYFQGTGAADDSGLPNDRFFAVRPEGSVSTLKIQRTERGDSAVYLCASSWTGQETQYFGPGTRLLVL.

Of note for this clonotype: Possible read error: a much larger clone is one base away. The chain is built from TRBV24-1 and TRBJ2-5; the match to TRBD2 covers 8 bases. This CDR3 spans 13 amino acids. The germline V gene has CDR1 KGHDR and CDR2 SFDVKD. CDR3 residues: CATSLAGRETQHF. The CDR3 nucleotides read TGTGCCACCAGCCTAGCGGGTAGGGAGACCCAGCACTTC.

This clonotype was counted between two and nine times. The chain has TRBV28 and TRBJ2-7; D uncertain. Trimming removed 3 bases from V and 7 bases from J, with 4 bases in between. This CDR3 has 10 residues. Germline lookup yields CDR1 MDHEN and CDR2 SYDVKM. CDR3 sequence reads: CASSFNEQYF. The CDR3 bases are TGTGCCAGCAGTTTCAATGAGCAGTACTTC. Looking up the rest from reference TRBV28 and TRBJ2-7 gives the full variable domain: DVKVTQSSRYLVKRTGEKVFLECVQDMDHENMFWYRQDPGLGLRLIYFSYDVKMKEKGDIPEGYSVSREKKERFSLILESASTNQTSMYLCASSFNEQYFGPGTRLTVT.

The V gene is TRBV29-1, the J gene TRBJ2-3; possibly TRBD1 or TRBD2 for D (6 bases each). The CDR3 is 13 amino acids. Germline V CDR1 and CDR2: SQVTM, ANQGSEA. With 3 bases removed from V and 5 bases from J, the gap between germline ends came to 12 bases. CDR3 sequence reads: CSVDEGGLDTQYF. CDR3 DNA: TGCAGCGTTGATGAGGGGGGCCTAGATACGCAGTATTTT.

This clonotype was detected a few times. This chain connects TRBV6-4 to TRBJ2-3; tentatively, D is TRBD1 (5 bases). Germline V gives CDR1 MRHNA, CDR2 SNTAGT. The CDR3 contains 14 residues. Trimming shortened V by 4 bases and J by 0 bases, and 8 bases separated the two germline ends. The CDR3 region has the DNA TGTGCCAGCAGTGCAGGGATTAGCACAGATACGCAGTATTTT. Its protein product is CASSAGISTDTQYF.

A few counts support this clonotype. This rearrangement joins TRBV28 to TRBJ1-2, with D tentatively TRBD1 (5 bases). The CDR3 length is 15 residues. V shed 3 bases and J shed 5 bases, with 16 bases lying between them. The germline CDR1 and CDR2 sequences are MDHEN and SYDVKM. This CDR3 reads CASSFEVLGAYGYTF. Written as DNA, the CDR3 is TGTGCCAGCAGTTTCGAGGTCCTAGGGGCTTATGGCTACACCTTC.

By sample fraction, this clonotype is medium-sized. The chain couples TRBV20-1 to TRBJ2-3; D gene uncertain. This CDR3 is 11 amino acids long. Trimming shortened V by 2 bases and J by 4 bases, and 4 bases separated the two germline ends. Germline V CDR1 and CDR2: DFQATT, SNEGSKA (reference sequence). The CDR3 coding sequence is TGCAGTGCTAGACTAGCAGATACGCAGTATTTT. This translates into CSARLADTQYF.

Concerning this clonotype: A much larger clone lies one base from this, so it may be a read error. The J gene is TRBJ1-2, the V gene TRBV10-3; D call uncertain. The ends were cut back, 5 bases at V and 0 bases at J, with 10 bases in the middle. This CDR3 contains 14 residues. Per germline, CDR1 ENHRY and CDR2 SYGVKD. CDR3 nucleotides: TGTGCCATCAGTAAGTGGGGAACTAACTATGGCTACACCTTC. This codes for CAISKWGTNYGYTF.

This clonotype is labeled as medium-sized. The chain recombines TRBV20-1 with TRBJ2-5; D is perhaps TRBD1 (5 bases). The CDR3 consists of 13 residues. CDR1 DFQATT and CDR2 SNEGSKA come from the germline V gene (reference sequence). Deletions cut 3 bases from V and 2 bases from J, with 10 bases between. For the CDR3, the DNA is TGCAGTGCTAGTGCGACAGTTCAAGAGACCCAGTACTTC. Protein sequence: CSASATVQETQYF.

In its sample, this clonotype ranks as medium-sized. The chain has TRBV20-1 and TRBJ2-7, with TRBD1 matching 7 bases. The CDR3 spans 13 residues. Germline CDR1 reads DFQATT; CDR2 reads SNEGSKA (reference sequence). With 1 base clipped from V and 3 bases from J, the junction kept 3 bases outside the gene matches. In DNA form, the CDR3 reads TGCAGTGCTAGAGCTACAGGGGTCTACGAGCAGTACTTC. Its protein product is CSARATGVYEQYF.

This clonotype was seen a few times. The chain recombines TRBV19 with TRBJ1-1, with TRBD1 as a possible D gene (6 bases). Trimming left V 4 bases short and J 1 base short, with 7 bases between. CDR3 length: 13 residues. CDR1 and CDR2 (germline): LNHDA, SQIVND (reference sequence). The CDR3 protein is CASSKQGNTEAFF. CDR3 nucleotides: TGTGCCAGTAGTAAACAGGGGAACACTGAAGCTTTCTTT.

In this sample, this clonotype is medium-sized. V is TRBV7-9 and J is TRBJ1-5; maybe TRBD1 (5 bases). This CDR3 is built from 13 residues. Trimming stripped 11 bases from V and 4 bases from J, with 15 bases between. Germline assignment: CDR1 SEHNR and CDR2 FQNEAQ (reference sequence). This CDR3 is CAPSGTLNQPQHF. As DNA, the CDR3 is TGTGCCCCATCCGGGACCTTAAATCAGCCCCAGCATTTT. The whole variable domain, filled in from reference TRBV7-9 and TRBJ1-5, reads DTGVSQNPRHKITKRGQNVTFRCDPISEHNRLYWYRQTLGQGPEFLTYFQNEAQLEKSRLLSDRFSAERPKGSFSTLEIQRTEQGDSAMYLCAPSGTLNQPQHFGDGTRLSIL.

Within the sample, this clonotype is medium-sized. The V and J genes are TRBV10-1 and TRBJ2-7, with 9 nucleotides matching TRBD1. With V trimmed by 5 bases and J by 2 bases, 4 bases remained unmatched. There are 14 residues in the CDR3. Germline V gives CDR1 WNHNN, CDR2 SYGVQD (reference sequence). CDR3 DNA sequence: TGCGCCAGCAGTCGGCGGACAGGGGCCTACGAGCAGTACTTC. This encodes CASSRRTGAYEQYF.